The 10 T cell receptor beta chains below come from one sample, sequenced in a study of control samples from healthy donors and cancer patients. Some clones are missing from TCRdb's copy, which holds only in-frame ones; the method was immunoSEQ multiplex PCR. The table has about 160,000 clones, 96% seen once. The sequencing sample was made of blood. The origin of the receptors is a young woman in good health.

The chain has TRBV28 and TRBJ2-3; 7 nucleotides line up with TRBD2. The V segment lost 7 bases and the J segment 2 bases; nucleotides outside the gene matches: 9. The CDR3 has 15 amino acids. CDR1 and CDR2 from the germline V gene are MDHEN and SYDVKM. CDR3 amino acids: CASTTKRGYTDTQYF. The CDR3 DNA follows: TGTGCCAGCACCACCAAGCGGGGCTACACAGATACGCAGTATTTT.

The chain is built from TRBV3-1 (or the pseudogene TRBV3-2) and TRBJ1-1, with D perhaps TRBD1 (6 bases). Germline lookup yields CDR1 LGHDT and CDR2 YNNKEL (reference sequence). Trimming left V 4 bases short and J 2 bases short, with 14 bases between. The CDR3 sequence is 15 residues long. CDR3 DNA sequence: TGTGCCAGCAGCCTCGGACAGCGAGAAAACACTGAAGCTTTCTTT. It translates to CASSLGQRENTEAFF.

The chain joins TRBV4-1 to TRBJ2-2; D uncertain. Deletions cut 4 bases from V and 6 bases from J, with 21 bases between. Germline values: CDR1 MGHRA, CDR2 YSYEKL. The CDR3 runs to 17 residues. CDR3 nucleotide sequence: TGCGCCAGCAGCCGTGGGGATCGCCTTAAGGGATCCGGGGAGCTGTTTTTT. Translated, it gives CASSRGDRLKGSGELFF.

This CDR3 is CATSRDPGGGAITGELFF. The CDR3 DNA sequence: TGTGCCACCAGCAGAGATCCAGGCGGGGGGGCCATAACCGGGGAGCTGTTTTTT. The rearrangement links TRBV15 to TRBJ2-2; 9 nucleotides match TRBD2. In germline, CDR1 is LNHNV, CDR2 YYDKDF (reference sequence). The V gene end was trimmed by 0 bases and the J gene end by 5 bases; junction bases not matched to a gene: 10. The CDR3 has 18 amino acids.

The chain couples TRBV15 to TRBJ1-1, with D possibly TRBD1 on 6 matching bases. The ends were cut back, 0 bases at V and 3 bases at J, with 17 bases in the middle. The CDR3 covers 17 residues. The V gene's germline CDR1 is LNHNV and CDR2 YYDKDF (reference sequence). CDR3 bases: TGTGCCACCAGCAGAGATATAGCACAGGGTCCTCACACTGAAGCTTTCTTT. Translation gives CATSRDIAQGPHTEAFF. Full variable domain (rest looked up from reference TRBV15 and TRBJ1-1): DAMVIQNPRYQVTQFGKPVTLSCSQTLNHNVMYWYQQKSSQAPKLLFHYYDKDFNNEADTPDNFQSRRPNTSFCFLDIRSPGLGDTAMYLCATSRDIAQGPHTEAFFGQGTRLTVV.

J is TRBJ2-1 and V is TRBV5-6, with D perhaps matching TRBD1 or TRBD2 (5 bases each). The germline gives CDR1 SGHDT, CDR2 YYEEEE. The V end lost 1 base, the J end lost 6 bases, and 17 bases lay between the germline ends. The CDR3 is 16 amino acids. CDR3 coding DNA: TGTGCCAGCAGCTTGTTTCGGGACGAAACAGGCAATGAGCAGTTCTTC. Protein: CASSLFRDETGNEQFF.

The rearrangement uses TRBV11-2 and TRBJ2-7, with 7 bases aligning to TRBD2. The CDR3 has 15 amino acids. With V trimmed by 5 bases and J by 0 bases, 7 bases remained unmatched. Germline V gene lookup returns CDR1 SGHAT and CDR2 FQNNGV. The CDR3 region is CASSMPSGVSYEQYF. CDR3 sequence (DNA): TGTGCCAGCAGCATGCCAAGCGGGGTCTCCTACGAGCAGTACTTC. The full variable domain, completed using reference TRBV11-2 and TRBJ2-7, is EAGVAQSPRYKIIEKRQSVAFWCNPISGHATLYWYQQILGQGPKLLIQFQNNGVVDDSQLPKDRFSAERLKGVDSTLKIQPAKLEDSAVYLCASSMPSGVSYEQYFGPGTRLTVT.

The CDR3 loop reads CASSLSGGPGANVLTF. The CDR3 DNA reads as TGTGCCAGCAGTTTAAGCGGTGGGCCTGGGGCCAACGTCCTGACTTTC. This chain joins TRBV27 and TRBJ2-6, with TRBD2 as a possible D gene (5 bases). V lost 2 bases and J 2 bases, leaving 10 bases between the germline ends. The CDR3 loop spans 16 amino acids. The germline CDR1 and CDR2 sequences are MNHEY and SMNVEV (reference sequence).

Details on this clone: Within the sample, other DNA sequences also encode this same CDR3. This chain uses TRBV3-1 (or the pseudogene TRBV3-2) with TRBJ2-1, with 7 bases matching TRBD1. This CDR3 spans 15 amino acids. From germline, CDR1 is LGHDT and CDR2 YNNKEL (reference sequence). Trimming removed 0 bases from V and 1 base from J; junction bases left unmatched: 0. CDR3 coding DNA: TGTGCCAGCAGCCAAGACAGGGGGTCCTACAATGAGCAGTTCTTC. Its translation is CASSQDRGSYNEQFF.

The chain combines TRBV6-5 with TRBJ2-1, with no clear D. The germline V gene encodes CDR1 MNHEY and CDR2 SVGAGI. This CDR3 is 13 amino acids long. V was cut by 6 bases and J by 4 bases, with 10 bases left in between. DNA of the CDR3: TGTGCCAGCAGCGAGAGTGTATACAATGAGCAGTTCTTC. This gives the protein CASSESVYNEQFF.